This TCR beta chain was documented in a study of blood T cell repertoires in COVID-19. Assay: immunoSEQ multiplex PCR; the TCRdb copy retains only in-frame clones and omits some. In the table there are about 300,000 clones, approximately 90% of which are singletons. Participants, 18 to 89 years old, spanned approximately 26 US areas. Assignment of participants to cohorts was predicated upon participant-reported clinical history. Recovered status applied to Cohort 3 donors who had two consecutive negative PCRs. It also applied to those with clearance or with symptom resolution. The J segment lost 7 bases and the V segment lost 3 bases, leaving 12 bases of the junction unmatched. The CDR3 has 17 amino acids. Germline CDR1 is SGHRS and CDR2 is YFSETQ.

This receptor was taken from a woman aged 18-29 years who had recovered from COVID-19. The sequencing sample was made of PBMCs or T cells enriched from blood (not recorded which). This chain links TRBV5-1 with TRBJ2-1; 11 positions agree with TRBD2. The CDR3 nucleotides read TGCGCCAGCAGCTGGAACGGACTAGCGGGTCTAGCAAATGAGCAGTTCTTC. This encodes CASSWNGLAGLANEQFF.